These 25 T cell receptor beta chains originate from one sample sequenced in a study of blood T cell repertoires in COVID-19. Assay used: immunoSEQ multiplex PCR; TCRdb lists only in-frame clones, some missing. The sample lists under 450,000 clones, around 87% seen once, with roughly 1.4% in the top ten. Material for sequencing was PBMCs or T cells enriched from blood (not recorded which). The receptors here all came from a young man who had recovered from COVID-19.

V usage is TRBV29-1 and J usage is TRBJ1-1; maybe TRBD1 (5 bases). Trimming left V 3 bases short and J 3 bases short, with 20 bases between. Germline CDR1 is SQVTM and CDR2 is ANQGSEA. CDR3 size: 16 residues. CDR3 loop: CSVEGGSGGVYTEAFF. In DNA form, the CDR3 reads TGCAGCGTTGAGGGAGGATCCGGAGGGGTCTACACTGAAGCTTTCTTT.

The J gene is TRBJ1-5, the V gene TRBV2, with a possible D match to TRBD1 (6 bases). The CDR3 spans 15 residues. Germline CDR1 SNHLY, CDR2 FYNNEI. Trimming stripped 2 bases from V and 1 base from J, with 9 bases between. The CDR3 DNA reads TGTGCCAGCAGTGAACTTGGACAGAGCAATCAGCCCCAGCATTTT. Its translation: CASSELGQSNQPQHF.

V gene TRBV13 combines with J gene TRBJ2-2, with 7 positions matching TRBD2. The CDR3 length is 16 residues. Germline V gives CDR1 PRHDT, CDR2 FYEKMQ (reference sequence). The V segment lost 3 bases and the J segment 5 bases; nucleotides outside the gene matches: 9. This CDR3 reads CASSLRTRRGTGELFF. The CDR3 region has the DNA TGTGCCAGCAGCTTGAGGACTAGGAGGGGTACCGGGGAGCTGTTTTTT. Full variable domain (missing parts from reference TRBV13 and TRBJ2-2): AAGVIQSPRHLIKEKRETATLKCYPIPRHDTVYWYQQGPGQDPQFLISFYEKMQSDKGSIPDRFSAQQFSDYHSELNMSSLELGDSALYFCASSLRTRRGTGELFFGEGSRLTVL.

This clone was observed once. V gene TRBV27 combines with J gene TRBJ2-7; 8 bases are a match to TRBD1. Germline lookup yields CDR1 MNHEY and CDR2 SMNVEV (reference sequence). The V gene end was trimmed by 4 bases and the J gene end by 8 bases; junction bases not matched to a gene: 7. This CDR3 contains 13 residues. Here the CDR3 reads CASSSKTGEQQYF. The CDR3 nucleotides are TGTGCCAGCAGTTCAAAGACAGGGGAGCAGCAGTACTTC.

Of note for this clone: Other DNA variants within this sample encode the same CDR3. CDR3 in DNA: TGCGCCAGCAGCTTGGGCGCCGGGGAGCTGTTTTTT. Residues: CASSLGAGELFF. The rearrangement uses TRBV5-1 and TRBJ2-2; D call uncertain. CDR1 and CDR2 from the germline V gene are SGHRS and YFSETQ. The germline V and J ends were trimmed by 0 bases and 6 bases, with 3 bases remaining between them. The CDR3 sequence is 12 residues long.

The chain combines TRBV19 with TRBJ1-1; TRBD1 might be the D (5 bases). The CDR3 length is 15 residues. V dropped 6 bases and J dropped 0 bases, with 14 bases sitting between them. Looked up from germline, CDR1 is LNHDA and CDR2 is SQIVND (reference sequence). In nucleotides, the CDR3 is TGTGCCAGTAGATATATGGGGCAGTTGAACACTGAAGCTTTCTTT. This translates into CASRYMGQLNTEAFF.

DNA of the CDR3: TGTGCCAGCTCACCTAGCGGGGGGGCTGAGCAGTTCTTC. Protein product: CASSPSGGAEQFF. The genes are TRBV18 and TRBJ2-1, with TRBD2 matching 11 bases. Germline CDR1 is KGHSH and CDR2 is LQKENI. V was pared by 3 bases and J by 9 bases, with 1 base of the junction left unmatched. The CDR3 is 13 residues long.

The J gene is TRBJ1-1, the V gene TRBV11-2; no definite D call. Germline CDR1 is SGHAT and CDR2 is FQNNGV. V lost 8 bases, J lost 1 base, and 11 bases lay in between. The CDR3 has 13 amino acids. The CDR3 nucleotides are TGTGCCAGCGGAGGGATTACGAACACTGAAGCTTTCTTT. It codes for CASGGITNTEAFF.

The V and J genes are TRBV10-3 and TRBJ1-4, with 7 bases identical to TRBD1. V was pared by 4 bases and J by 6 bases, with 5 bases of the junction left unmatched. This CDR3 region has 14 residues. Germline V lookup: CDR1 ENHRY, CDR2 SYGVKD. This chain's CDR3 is CAISAVGGDEKLFF. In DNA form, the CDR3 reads TGTGCCATCAGTGCAGTAGGGGGCGATGAAAAACTGTTTTTT.

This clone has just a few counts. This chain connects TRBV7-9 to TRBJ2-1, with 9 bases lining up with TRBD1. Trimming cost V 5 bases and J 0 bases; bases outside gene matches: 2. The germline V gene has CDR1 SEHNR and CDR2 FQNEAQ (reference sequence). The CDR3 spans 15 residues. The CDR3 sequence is CASSEGQGSYNEQFF. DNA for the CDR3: TGTGCCAGCAGCGAGGGACAGGGCTCCTACAATGAGCAGTTCTTC.

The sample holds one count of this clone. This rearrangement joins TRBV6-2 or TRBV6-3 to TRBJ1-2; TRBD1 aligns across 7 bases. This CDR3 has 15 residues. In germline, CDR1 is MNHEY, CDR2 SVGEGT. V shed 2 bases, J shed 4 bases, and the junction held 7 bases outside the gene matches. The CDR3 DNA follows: TGTGCCAGCAGTTACCCGAGACAGGGCGGCTATGGCTACACCTTC. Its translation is CASSYPRQGGYGYTF.

In nucleotides, the CDR3 is TGTGCCAGCAGTTACAGTACAGGGTGGAACTATGGCTACACCTTC. Its protein is CASSYSTGWNYGYTF. The V gene is TRBV6-2 or TRBV6-3, the J gene TRBJ1-2; TRBD1 might be the D (6 bases). Germline assignment: CDR1 MNHEY and CDR2 SVGEGT. This CDR3 has 15 residues. Deletions cut 2 bases from V and 2 bases from J, with 12 bases between.

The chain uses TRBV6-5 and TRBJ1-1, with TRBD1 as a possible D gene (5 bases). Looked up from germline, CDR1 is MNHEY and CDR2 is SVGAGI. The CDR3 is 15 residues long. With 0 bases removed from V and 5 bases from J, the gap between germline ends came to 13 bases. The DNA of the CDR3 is TGTGCCAGCAGTTACTCGGGAGGGGCCAGGACTGAAGCTTTCTTT. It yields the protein CASSYSGGARTEAFF.

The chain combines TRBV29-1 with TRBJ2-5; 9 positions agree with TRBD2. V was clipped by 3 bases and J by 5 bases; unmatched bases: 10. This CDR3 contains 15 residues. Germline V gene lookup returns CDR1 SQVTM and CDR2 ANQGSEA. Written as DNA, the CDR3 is TGCAGCGTTGAGATGAAGCGGGGGGCTTGGGAGACCCAGTACTTC. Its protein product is CSVEMKRGAWETQYF.

CDR3 in amino acids: CASSFSPPGGVDYEQYF. As DNA, the CDR3 is TGTGCCAGCAGCTTTTCCCCCCCTGGGGGCGTCGATTACGAGCAGTACTTC. The V gene is TRBV7-2, the J gene TRBJ2-7; perhaps TRBD1 as D (6 bases). Trimming left V 3 bases short and J 4 bases short, with 22 bases between. Per the germline V gene, CDR1 is SGHTA and CDR2 is FQGNSA. The CDR3 sequence is 17 residues long.

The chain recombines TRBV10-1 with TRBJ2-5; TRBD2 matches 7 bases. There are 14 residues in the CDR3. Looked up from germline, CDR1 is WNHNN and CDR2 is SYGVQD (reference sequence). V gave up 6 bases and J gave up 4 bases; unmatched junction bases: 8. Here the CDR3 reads CASSAGVTRETQYF. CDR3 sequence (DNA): TGCGCCAGCAGCGCGGGGGTAACGAGAGAGACCCAGTACTTC.

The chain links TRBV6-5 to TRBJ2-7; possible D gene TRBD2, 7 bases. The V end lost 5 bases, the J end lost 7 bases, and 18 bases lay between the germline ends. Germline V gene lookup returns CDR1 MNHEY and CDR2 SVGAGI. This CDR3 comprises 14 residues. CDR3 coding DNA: TGTGCCAGCAGTCAAATCGGGGGGCAGGTAGAGCAGTACTTC. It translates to CASSQIGGQVEQYF.

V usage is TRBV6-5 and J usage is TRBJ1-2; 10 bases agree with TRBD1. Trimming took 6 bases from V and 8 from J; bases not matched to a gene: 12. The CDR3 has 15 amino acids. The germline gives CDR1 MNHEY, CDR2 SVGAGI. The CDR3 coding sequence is TGTGCCAGCAGACCCCCTTCGACAGGGGGCCGGGGCTACACCTTC. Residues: CASRPPSTGGRGYTF.

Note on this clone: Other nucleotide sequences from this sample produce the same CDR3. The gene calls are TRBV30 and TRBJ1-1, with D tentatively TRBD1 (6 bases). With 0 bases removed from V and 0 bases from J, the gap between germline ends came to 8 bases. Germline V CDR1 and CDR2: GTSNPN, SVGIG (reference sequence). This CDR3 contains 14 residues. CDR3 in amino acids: CAWSVGGLNTEAFF. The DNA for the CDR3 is TGTGCCTGGAGTGTAGGGGGATTGAACACTGAAGCTTTCTTT.

CDR3 region: CASFGGDEAFF. In nucleotides, the CDR3 is TGCGCCAGCTTTGGGGGCGATGAAGCTTTCTTT. The chain is built from TRBV5-1 and TRBJ1-1; D perhaps matches TRBD1 (6 bases). Trimming took 7 bases from V and 7 from J, leaving 11 bases between them. Per germline, CDR1 SGHRS and CDR2 YFSETQ. The CDR3 is 11 amino acids.

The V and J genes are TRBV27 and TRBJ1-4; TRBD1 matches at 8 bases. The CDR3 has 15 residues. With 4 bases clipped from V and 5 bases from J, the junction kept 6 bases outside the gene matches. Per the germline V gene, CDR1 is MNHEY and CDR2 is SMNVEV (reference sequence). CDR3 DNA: TGTGCCAGCAGTTCAGGGGACAGGATGAATGAAAAACTGTTTTTT. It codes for CASSSGDRMNEKLFF. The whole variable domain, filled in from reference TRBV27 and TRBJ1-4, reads EAQVTQNPRYLITVTGKKLTVTCSQNMNHEYMSWYRQDPGLGLRQIYYSMNVEVTDKGDVPEGYKVSRKEKRNFPLILESPSPNQTSLYFCASSSGDRMNEKLFFGSGTQLSVL.

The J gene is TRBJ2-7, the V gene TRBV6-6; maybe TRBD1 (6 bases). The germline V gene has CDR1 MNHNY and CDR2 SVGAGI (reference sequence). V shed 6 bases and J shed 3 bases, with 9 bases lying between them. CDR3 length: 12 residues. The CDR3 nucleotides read TGTGCCAGCAGGGACAGCCACTACGAGCAGTACTTC. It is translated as CASRDSHYEQYF.

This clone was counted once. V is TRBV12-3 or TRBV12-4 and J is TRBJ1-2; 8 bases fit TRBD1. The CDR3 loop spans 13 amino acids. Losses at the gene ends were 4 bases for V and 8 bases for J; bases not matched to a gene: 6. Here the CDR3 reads CASSSGTGKGYTF. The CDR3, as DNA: TGTGCCAGCAGTTCCGGGACAGGAAAAGGCTACACCTTC.

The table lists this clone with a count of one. CDR3: CASSPGGDRQIYGYTF. As DNA, the CDR3 is TGTGCCAGCTCACCGGGTGGGGACAGACAAATCTATGGCTACACCTTC. The chain is built from TRBV18 and TRBJ1-2; 7 nucleotides align to TRBD1. CDR3 length: 16 residues. Germline values: CDR1 KGHSH, CDR2 LQKENI. Trimming removed 3 bases from V and 4 bases from J; junction bases left unmatched: 11.

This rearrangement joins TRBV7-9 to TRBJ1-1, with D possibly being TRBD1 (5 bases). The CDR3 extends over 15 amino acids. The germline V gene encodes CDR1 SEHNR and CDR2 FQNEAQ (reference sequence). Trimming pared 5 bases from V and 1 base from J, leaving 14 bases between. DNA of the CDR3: TGTGCCAGCAGCCCCCCAGACAGAAAGAACACTGAAGCTTTCTTT. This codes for CASSPPDRKNTEAFF.